This is a list of T cell receptor beta chains from one sample in a study of blood T cell repertoires in COVID-19. Here immunoSEQ multiplex PCR was the method, and the copy in TCRdb shows in-frame clones only, minus some. The sample lists some 100,000 clones; around 87% were seen once. The specimen sequenced was peripheral blood. All receptors come from a human donor in a cohort sampled during active COVID-19. The CDR3 runs from the conserved cysteine through the conserved F or W. The D gene is left open where the match is weak. Size is omitted from some rows. Given values are once, few, many or a class for expanded clones.

V gene	D gene	J gene	clone size	CDR3 DNA	CDR3 protein
TRBV2	.	TRBJ2-1	.	TGTGCTTCAAACCGGGGTAGTACCTACAATGAGCAGTTCTTC	CASNRGSTYNEQFF
TRBV5-5	TRBD1	TRBJ1-3	.	TGTGCCAGCAGAATGACAGGGAATGGAAACACCATATATTTT	CASRMTGNGNTIYF
TRBV28	.	TRBJ2-1	.	TGTGCCAGTATCGGTCAGGGAAGGTTGCGTTACAATGAGCAGTTCTTC	CASIGQGRLRYNEQFF
TRBV12-3/TRBV12-4	.	TRBJ1-2	.	TGTGCCAGCAGTTCCGGCCAGGGGTATGGCTACACCTTC	CASSSGQGYGYTF
TRBV15	.	TRBJ2-5	.	TGTGCCACCAGCAGAGGATCGTCAGGGCCAGAGACCCAGTACTTC	CATSRGSSGPETQYF
TRBV5-4	TRBD2	TRBJ2-7	.	TGTGCCAGCAGCTTGGCTAGCGGGAAAGGCGAGCAGTACTTC	CASSLASGKGEQYF
TRBV6-1	.	TRBJ2-7	.	TGTGCCAGCAGTGAACAGGCTACGGGGATCGACGAGCAGTACTTC	CASSEQATGIDEQYF
TRBV4-1	TRBD2	TRBJ2-1	.	TGCGCCAGCAGCCAAGGGCCTACTAGCGGCTCCAATGAGCAGTTCTTC	CASSQGPTSGSNEQFF
TRBV12-5	.	TRBJ2-1	.	TGTGCTAGTGCCCCAGGCAGTTACGAGCAGTTCTTC	CASAPGSYEQFF
TRBV18	.	TRBJ1-2	.	TGTGCCAGCTCACCTGGATCAGGGGACATGAGCTACACCTTC	CASSPGSGDMSYTF
TRBV29-1	.	TRBJ2-7	.	TGCAGCGTGGGGCCTGGCTCCTACGAGCAGTACTTC	CSVGPGSYEQYF
TRBV10-2	.	TRBJ2-7	.	TGCGCCAGCAGTGATAAAGGGCCAGGGGTCTACGAGCAGTACTTC	CASSDKGPGVYEQYF
TRBV7-9	.	TRBJ2-7	.	TGTGCCAGCAGCTTAGAGCTAGTCTCCTACGAGCAGTACTTC	CASSLELVSYEQYF
TRBV13	TRBD2	TRBJ2-7	.	TGTGCCAGCAGCTTGGGGGGGACTGATTACGAGCAGTACTTC	CASSLGGTDYEQYF
TRBV5-1	TRBD1	TRBJ2-6	.	TGCGCCAGCAGCTTGGTGGGACAGGGGACCTCTGGGGCCAACGTCCTGACTTTC	CASSLVGQGTSGANVLTF
TRBV24-1	TRBD2	TRBJ2-2	once	TGTGCCACCGGGGCTAGCGGGGGGATCACCGGGGAGCTGTTTTTT	CATGASGGITGELFF
TRBV5-1	TRBD1	TRBJ1-5	.	TGCGCCAGCAGCTTGGAGGGGACAGGGGGCGATCAGCCCCAGCATTTT	CASSLEGTGGDQPQHF
TRBV7-9	.	TRBJ1-6	.	TGTGCCAGCAGCCCAGGGACTACCTCTAATTCACCCCTCCACTTT	CASSPGTTSNSPLHF
TRBV9	TRBD1	TRBJ1-1	.	TGTGCCAGCAGCGGTCATGGGACAGCCGCTTTCTTT	CASSGHGTAAFF
TRBV24-1	.	TRBJ2-2	.	TGTGCCACCAGTGCGAGGGCTTCGACCGGGGAGCTGTTTTTT	CATSARASTGELFF
TRBV11-3	.	TRBJ2-5	.	TGTGCCAGCAGCTCGCGGGATAGGGCGGAGACCCAGTACTTC	CASSSRDRAETQYF
TRBV15	TRBD2	TRBJ2-5	.	TGTGCCACCAGCTCGTCCACCGGGACTAGCGTCCAAGAGACCCAGTACTTC	CATSSSTGTSVQETQYF
TRBV5-1	.	TRBJ2-3	.	TGCGCCAGCAGCTGGAGTAACAGGGACGTGATAGATACGCAGTATTTT	CASSWSNRDVIDTQYF
TRBV5-6	.	TRBJ1-3	.	TGTGCCAGCAGCTTGGGGGCTGATCCTGGAAACACCATATATTTT	CASSLGADPGNTIYF
TRBV4-1	.	TRBJ2-1	few	TGCGCCAGCAGCCCCCAAAAGGGCGGTTCGGGGAATGAGCAGTTCTTC	CASSPQKGGSGNEQFF
TRBV7-9	.	TRBJ2-7	.	TGTGCCAGCAGCTTAGCTTCCCCGGCAGGGCCATACGAGCAGTACTTC	CASSLASPAGPYEQYF
TRBV18	.	TRBJ1-3	.	TGTGCCAGCTCACTCTCTAAGGGGCCAGTGGACACCATATATTTT	CASSLSKGPVDTIYF
TRBV4-1	.	TRBJ2-7	.	TGCGCCAGCAGCCAAGCCTCGTTGTACTACGAGCAGTACTTC	CASSQASLYYEQYF
TRBV5-1	TRBD2	TRBJ2-1	.	TGCGCCAGCAGCTTGGGGGGAGGGCGGAGGGCCTACAATGAGCAGTTCTTC	CASSLGGGRRAYNEQFF
TRBV7-9	TRBD2	TRBJ2-5	.	TGTGCCAGCAGCAATAGCGGGAAACAAGAGACCCAGTACTTC	CASSNSGKQETQYF
TRBV2	TRBD1	TRBJ1-5	.	TGTGCCAGCACCGCCCCGGGACAGGGGGCAGGACAGCCCCAGCATTTT	CASTAPGQGAGQPQHF
TRBV7-9	.	TRBJ1-6	few	TGTGCCAGCAGCGCTAGGCTGAGCTCCTATAATTCACCCCTCCACTTT	CASSARLSSYNSPLHF
TRBV4-2	TRBD2	TRBJ2-3	once	TGTGCCAGCAGCCACCTCCTAGCGGGAGTGTCAGATACGCAGTATTTT	CASSHLLAGVSDTQYF
TRBV11-2	.	TRBJ1-2	.	TGTGCCAGCAGCTTAGCCGACACCTATGGCTACACCTTC	CASSLADTYGYTF
TRBV12-5	TRBD2	TRBJ2-7	few	TGTGCTAGTGGTTTGGTAAACAGCGGGAGCTCCTACGAGCAGTACTTC	CASGLVNSGSSYEQYF
TRBV11-2	.	TRBJ1-1	.	TGTGCCAGCACTTGGGGCGGGGTGGGGAACACTGAAGCTTTCTTT	CASTWGGVGNTEAFF
TRBV18	TRBD1	TRBJ1-5	.	TGTGCCAGCTCGCCCTGGCCCGAGCAGGGGGCCCAGCATTTT	CASSPWPEQGAQHF
TRBV10-1	TRBD1	TRBJ2-1	once	TGCGCCAGCAGGAAGGGACAGGGGGCGGTTGAGCAGTTCTTC	CASRKGQGAVEQFF
TRBV3-1/TRBV3-2	TRBD1	TRBJ1-1	few	TGTGCCAGCAGCCAAGCCAGACAGGGGGCAACTGAAGCTTTCTTT	CASSQARQGATEAFF
TRBV3-1/TRBV3-2	.	TRBJ2-1	few	TGTGCCAGCAGCCACCCACAGCTTCGGAATGAGCAGTTCTTC	CASSHPQLRNEQFF